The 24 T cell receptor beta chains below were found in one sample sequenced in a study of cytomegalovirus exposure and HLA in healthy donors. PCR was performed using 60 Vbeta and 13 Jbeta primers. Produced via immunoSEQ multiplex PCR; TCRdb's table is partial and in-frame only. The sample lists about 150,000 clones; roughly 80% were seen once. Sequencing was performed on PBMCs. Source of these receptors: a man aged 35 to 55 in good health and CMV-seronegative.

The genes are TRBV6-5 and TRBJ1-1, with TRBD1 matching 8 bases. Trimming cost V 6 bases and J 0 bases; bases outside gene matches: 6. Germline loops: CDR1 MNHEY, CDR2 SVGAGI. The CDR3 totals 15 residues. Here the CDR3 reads CASRPQTGVNTEAFF. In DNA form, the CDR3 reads TGTGCCAGCAGGCCTCAGACAGGGGTGAACACTGAAGCTTTCTTT.

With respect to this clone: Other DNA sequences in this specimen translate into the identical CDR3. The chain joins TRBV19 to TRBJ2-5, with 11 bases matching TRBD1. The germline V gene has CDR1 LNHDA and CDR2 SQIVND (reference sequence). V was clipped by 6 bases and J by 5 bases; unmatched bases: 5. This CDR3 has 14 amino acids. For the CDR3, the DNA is TGTGCCAGTAGCCAAGGGACAGGGGGGGAGACCCAGTACTTC. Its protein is CASSQGTGGETQYF. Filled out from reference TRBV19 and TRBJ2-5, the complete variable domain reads DGGITQSPKYLFRKEGQNVTLSCEQNLNHDAMYWYRQDPGQGLRLIYYSQIVNDFQKGDIAEGYSVSREKKESFPLTVTSAQKNPTAFYLCASSQGTGGETQYFGPGTRLLVL.

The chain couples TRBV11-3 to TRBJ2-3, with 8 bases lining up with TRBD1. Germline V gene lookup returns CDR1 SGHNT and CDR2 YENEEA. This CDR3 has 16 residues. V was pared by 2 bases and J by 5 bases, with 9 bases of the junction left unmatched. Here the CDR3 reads CASSLSSSGGEDTQYF. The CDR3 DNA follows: TGTGCCAGCAGCTTATCGAGTTCAGGGGGCGAAGATACGCAGTATTTT. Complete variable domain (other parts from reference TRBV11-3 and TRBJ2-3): EAGVVQSPRYKIIEKKQPVAFWCNPISGHNTLYWYLQNLGQGPELLIRYENEEAVDDSQLPKDRFSAERLKGVDSTLKIQPAELGDSAVYLCASSLSSSGGEDTQYFGPGTRLTVL.

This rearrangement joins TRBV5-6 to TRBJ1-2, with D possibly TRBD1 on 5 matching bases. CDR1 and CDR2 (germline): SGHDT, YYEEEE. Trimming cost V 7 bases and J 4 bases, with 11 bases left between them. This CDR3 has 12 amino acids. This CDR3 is CASASGSYGYTF. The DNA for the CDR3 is TGTGCCAGCGCCTCAGGGTCCTATGGCTACACCTTC.

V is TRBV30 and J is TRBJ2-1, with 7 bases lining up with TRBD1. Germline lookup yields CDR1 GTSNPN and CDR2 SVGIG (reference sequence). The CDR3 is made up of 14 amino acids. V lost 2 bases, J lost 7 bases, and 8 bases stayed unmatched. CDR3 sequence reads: CAWSNRGFGNEQFF. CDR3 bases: TGTGCCTGGAGTAACAGGGGTTTCGGGAATGAGCAGTTCTTC.

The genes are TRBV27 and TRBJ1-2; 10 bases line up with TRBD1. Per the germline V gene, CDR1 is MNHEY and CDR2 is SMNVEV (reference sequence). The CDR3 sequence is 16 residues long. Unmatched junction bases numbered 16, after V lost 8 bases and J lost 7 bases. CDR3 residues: CASPCVPGQGKSGYTF. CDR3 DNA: TGTGCCAGCCCTTGCGTCCCGGGACAGGGGAAGAGTGGCTACACCTTC.

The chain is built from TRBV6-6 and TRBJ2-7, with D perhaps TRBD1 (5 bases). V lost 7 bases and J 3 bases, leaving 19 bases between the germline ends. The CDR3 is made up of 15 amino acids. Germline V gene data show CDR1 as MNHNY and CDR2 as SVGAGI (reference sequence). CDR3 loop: CASTTPAAGRYEQYF. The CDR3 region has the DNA TGTGCCAGCACCACCCCGGCGGCAGGGCGCTACGAGCAGTACTTC.

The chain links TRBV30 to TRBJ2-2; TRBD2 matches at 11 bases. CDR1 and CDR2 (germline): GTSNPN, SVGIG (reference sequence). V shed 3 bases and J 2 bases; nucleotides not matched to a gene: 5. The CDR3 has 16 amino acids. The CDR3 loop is CAWSLGTSGNTGELFF. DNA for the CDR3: TGTGCCTGGAGCCTAGGGACTAGCGGTAACACCGGGGAGCTGTTTTTT.

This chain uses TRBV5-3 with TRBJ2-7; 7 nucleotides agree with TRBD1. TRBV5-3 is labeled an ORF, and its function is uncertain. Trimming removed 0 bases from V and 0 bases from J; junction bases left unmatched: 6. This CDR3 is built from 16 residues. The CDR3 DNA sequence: TGTGCCAGAAGCTTGGGGGGTGGGACAGTCTCCTACGAGCAGTACTTC. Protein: CARSLGGGTVSYEQYF.

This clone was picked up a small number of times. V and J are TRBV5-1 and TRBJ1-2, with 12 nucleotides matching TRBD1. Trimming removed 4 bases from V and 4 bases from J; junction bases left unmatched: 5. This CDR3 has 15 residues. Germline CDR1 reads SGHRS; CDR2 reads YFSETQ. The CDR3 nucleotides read TGCGCCAGCAGCCTAGGGACAGGGGGCTTCTATGGCTACACCTTC. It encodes CASSLGTGGFYGYTF.

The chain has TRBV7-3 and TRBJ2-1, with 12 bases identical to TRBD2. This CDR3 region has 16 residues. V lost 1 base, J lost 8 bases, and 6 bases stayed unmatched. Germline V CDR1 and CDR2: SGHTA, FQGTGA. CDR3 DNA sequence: TGTGCCAGCAGCTTAAGACTAGCGGGAGTGTCCGATGAGCAGTTCTTC. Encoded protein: CASSLRLAGVSDEQFF.

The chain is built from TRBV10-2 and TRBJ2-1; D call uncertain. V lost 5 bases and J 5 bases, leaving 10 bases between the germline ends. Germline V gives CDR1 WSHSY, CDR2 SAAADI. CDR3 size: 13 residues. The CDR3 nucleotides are TGCGCCAGCAGTCCTGGGCTTAACAATGAGCAGTTCTTC. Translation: CASSPGLNNEQFF.

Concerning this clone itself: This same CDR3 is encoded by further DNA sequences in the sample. DNA of the CDR3: TGTGCCAGCAGATCGGGACAGCTCAATCAGCCCCAGCATTTT. Its translation: CASRSGQLNQPQHF. V usage is TRBV27 and J usage is TRBJ1-5, with 7 bases fitting TRBD1. V was clipped by 6 bases and J by 3 bases; unmatched bases: 5. Germline V gene lookup returns CDR1 MNHEY and CDR2 SMNVEV (reference sequence). This CDR3 is 14 amino acids long.

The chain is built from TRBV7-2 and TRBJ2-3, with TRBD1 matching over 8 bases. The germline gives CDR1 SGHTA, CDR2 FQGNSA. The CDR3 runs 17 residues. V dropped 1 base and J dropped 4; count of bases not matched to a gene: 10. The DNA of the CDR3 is TGTGCCAGCAGCTTAGTGGGTGGAAACAGGGGGGCAGATACGCAGTATTTT. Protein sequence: CASSLVGGNRGADTQYF.

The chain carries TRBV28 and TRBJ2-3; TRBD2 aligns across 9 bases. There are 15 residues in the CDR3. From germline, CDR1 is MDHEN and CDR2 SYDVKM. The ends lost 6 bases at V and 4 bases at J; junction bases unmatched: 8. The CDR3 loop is CASSLSGSLADTQYF. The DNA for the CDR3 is TGTGCCAGCAGCCTTAGCGGGAGTCTCGCAGATACGCAGTATTTT.

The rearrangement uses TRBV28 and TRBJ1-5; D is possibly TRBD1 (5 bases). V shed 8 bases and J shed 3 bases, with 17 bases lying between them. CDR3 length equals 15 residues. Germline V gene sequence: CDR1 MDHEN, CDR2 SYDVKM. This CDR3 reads CASRRQGYFNQPQHF. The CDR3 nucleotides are TGTGCCAGCCGCCGGCAGGGCTATTTCAATCAGCCCCAGCATTTT.

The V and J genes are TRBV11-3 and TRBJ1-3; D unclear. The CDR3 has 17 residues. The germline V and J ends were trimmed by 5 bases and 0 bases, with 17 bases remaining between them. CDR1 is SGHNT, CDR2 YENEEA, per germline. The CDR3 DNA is TGTGCCAGCAGCCCCCCTCCGGGATCCTCCTCTGGAAACACCATATATTTT. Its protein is CASSPPPGSSSGNTIYF.

CDR3 sequence: CASSHPLMDRDGYEQYF. The CDR3 nucleotides read TGTGCCAGCAGCCATCCTCTCATGGACAGGGATGGGTACGAGCAGTACTTC. The chain links TRBV21-1 to TRBJ2-7; TRBD1, as called in the table, went unchecked against the DNA. TRBV21-1 is a pseudogene segment. This CDR3 contains 17 residues.

This CDR3 is CASSQANGVGAQETQYF. The CDR3 DNA follows: TGCGCCAGCAGCCAAGCTAACGGGGTGGGTGCACAAGAGACCCAGTACTTC. The chain recombines TRBV4-3 with TRBJ2-5, with a weak D call TRBD2 (5 bases). V lost 1 base and J lost 2, with 17 bases in between. The germline CDR1 and CDR2 sequences are LGHNA and YSLEER. The length of the CDR3 is 17 residues.

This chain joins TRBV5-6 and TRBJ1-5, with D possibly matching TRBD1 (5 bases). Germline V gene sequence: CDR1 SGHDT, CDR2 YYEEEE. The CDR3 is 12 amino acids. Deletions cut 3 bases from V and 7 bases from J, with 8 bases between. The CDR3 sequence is CASSYQGQPQHF. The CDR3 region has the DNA TGTGCCAGCAGCTATCAGGGACAGCCCCAGCATTTT.

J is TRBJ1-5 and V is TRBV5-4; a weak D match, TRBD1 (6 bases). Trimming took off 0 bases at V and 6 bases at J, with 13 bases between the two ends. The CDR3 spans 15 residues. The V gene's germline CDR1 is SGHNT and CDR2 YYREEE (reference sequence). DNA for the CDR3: TGTGCCAGCAGCTTGGATGGGGGGGCGACTCAGCCCCAGCATTTT. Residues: CASSLDGGATQPQHF.

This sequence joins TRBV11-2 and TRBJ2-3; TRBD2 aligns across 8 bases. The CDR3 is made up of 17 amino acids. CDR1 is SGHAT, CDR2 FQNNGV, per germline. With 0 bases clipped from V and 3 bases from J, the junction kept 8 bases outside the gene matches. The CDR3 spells CASSLDIGGGWTDTQYF. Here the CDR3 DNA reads TGTGCCAGCAGCTTAGATATCGGCGGGGGGTGGACAGATACGCAGTATTTT.

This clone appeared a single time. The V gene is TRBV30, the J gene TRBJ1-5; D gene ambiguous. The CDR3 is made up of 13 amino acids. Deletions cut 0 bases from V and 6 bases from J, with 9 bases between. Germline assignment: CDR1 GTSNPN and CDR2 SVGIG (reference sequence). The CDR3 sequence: CAWSVGRGQPQHF. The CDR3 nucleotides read TGTGCCTGGAGTGTGGGTCGAGGTCAGCCCCAGCATTTT.

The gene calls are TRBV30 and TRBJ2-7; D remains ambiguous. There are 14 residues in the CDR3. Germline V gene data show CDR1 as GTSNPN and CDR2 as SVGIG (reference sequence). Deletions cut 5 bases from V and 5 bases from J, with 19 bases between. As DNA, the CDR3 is TGTGCCTGGGCGCCGAAACAGCTGCGACACGAGCAGTACTTC. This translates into CAWAPKQLRHEQYF.